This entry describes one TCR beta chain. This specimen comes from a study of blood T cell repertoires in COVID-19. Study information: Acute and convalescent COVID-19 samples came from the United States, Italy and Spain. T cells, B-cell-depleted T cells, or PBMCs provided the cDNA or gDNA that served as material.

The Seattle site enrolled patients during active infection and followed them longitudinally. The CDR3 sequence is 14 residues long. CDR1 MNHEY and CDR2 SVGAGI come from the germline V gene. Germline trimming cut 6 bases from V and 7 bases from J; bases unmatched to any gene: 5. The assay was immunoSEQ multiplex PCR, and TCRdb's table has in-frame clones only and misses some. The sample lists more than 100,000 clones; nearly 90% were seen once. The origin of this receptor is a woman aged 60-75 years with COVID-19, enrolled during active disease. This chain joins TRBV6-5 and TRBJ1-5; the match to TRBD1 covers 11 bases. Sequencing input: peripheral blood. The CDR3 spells CASSKGQGGQPQHF. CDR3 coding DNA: TGTGCCAGCAGCAAGGGACAGGGGGGCCAGCCCCAGCATTTT.